One sample yielded the 13 T cell receptor beta chains listed below, sequenced in a study of shared clonotypes between healthy human individuals. Produced via immunoSEQ multiplex PCR; TCRdb's table is partial and in-frame only. The sample consists of about half a million clones, 79% of them appearing once. Sequences were obtained from PBMCs. The receptors come from a woman between 40 and 50 years old in good health. Some clones in this sample may be carry-over from other donors' samples.

In its sample, this clone was seen once. V gene TRBV5-4 combines with J gene TRBJ2-7; 8 bases fit TRBD2. The CDR3 runs 17 residues. In germline, CDR1 is SGHNT, CDR2 YYREEE (reference sequence). With V trimmed by 2 bases and J by 0 bases, 10 bases remained unmatched. The CDR3 here is CASSFRRTSPNSYEQYF. CDR3 DNA sequence: TGTGCCAGCAGCTTCCGCCGGACTAGCCCAAACTCCTACGAGCAGTACTTC.

The chain links TRBV28 to TRBJ1-6; a weak D match, TRBD1 (6 bases). Trimming left V 5 bases short and J 6 bases short, with 14 bases between. This CDR3 has 15 residues. Germline CDR1 MDHEN, CDR2 SYDVKM. CDR3 protein: CASSATQGSNSPLHF. The CDR3 region has the DNA TGTGCCAGCAGTGCGACACAGGGCAGTAATTCACCCCTCCACTTT.

This rearrangement joins TRBV7-5 to TRBJ2-1; the D call in the table, TRBD2, was not verified against the DNA. TRBV7-5 is reported as a pseudogene. The CDR3 spans 14 residues. CDR3 loop: CARSSLANYNEQFF. In DNA, the CDR3 is TGTGCCAGAAGCTCGCTAGCTAATTACAATGAGCAGTTCTTC.

V gene TRBV27 combines with J gene TRBJ2-7; 10 bases line up with TRBD2. Germline assignment: CDR1 MNHEY and CDR2 SMNVEV (reference sequence). V was pared by 5 bases and J by 3 bases, with 7 bases of the junction left unmatched. The CDR3 spans 15 residues. CDR3 DNA: TGTGCCAGCAGTCCACCACTAGCGGGGTTCTACGAGCAGTACTTC. Its protein is CASSPPLAGFYEQYF.

The chain uses TRBV23-1 and TRBJ2-7, with D perhaps being TRBD1 or TRBD2 (5 bases each). TRBV23-1 is given ORF status, its function remaining uncertain. The CDR3 extends over 14 amino acids. V lost 2 bases, J lost 6 bases, and 14 bases lay in between. The CDR3 loop is CASSQEGRGGEQYF. The CDR3 DNA reads as TGCGCCAGCAGTCAAGAGGGAAGGGGTGGCGAGCAGTACTTC.

This chain connects TRBV11-3 to TRBJ2-1, with 11 bases identical to TRBD2. Germline values: CDR1 SGHNT, CDR2 YENEEA. The junction had 9 bases not matched to a gene; V was cut back by 5 bases and J by 6 bases. CDR3 length equals 16 residues. This CDR3 reads CASSQGTSGTLNEQFF. The CDR3 region has the DNA TGTGCCAGCAGCCAAGGGACTAGCGGTACCCTCAATGAGCAGTTCTTC. The entire variable domain, with the rest obtained from reference TRBV11-3 and TRBJ2-1, is as follows: EAGVVQSPRYKIIEKKQPVAFWCNPISGHNTLYWYLQNLGQGPELLIRYENEEAVDDSQLPKDRFSAERLKGVDSTLKIQPAELGDSAVYLCASSQGTSGTLNEQFFGPGTRLTVL.

The J gene is TRBJ1-2, the V gene TRBV30; D might be TRBD1 (6 bases). V was trimmed by 6 bases and J by 0 bases, leaving 14 bases between them. The CDR3 covers 14 residues. CDR1 and CDR2 from the germline V gene are GTSNPN and SVGIG (reference sequence). The CDR3 sequence is CACLGQTANYGYTF. Written as DNA, the CDR3 is TGTGCCTGCCTTGGACAGACAGCTAACTATGGCTACACCTTC.

The chain has TRBV7-2 and TRBJ2-6; 8 positions agree with TRBD1. CDR3 length equals 18 residues. From germline, CDR1 is SGHTA and CDR2 FQGNSA. V gave up 1 base and J gave up 0 bases; unmatched junction bases: 5. The CDR3 DNA follows: TGTGCCAGCAGCTTAGGCAGGGGGCTAACCTCTGGGGCCAACGTCCTGACTTTC. Residues: CASSLGRGLTSGANVLTF. Full variable domain (missing parts from reference TRBV7-2 and TRBJ2-6): GAGVSQSPSNKVTEKGKDVELRCDPISGHTALYWYRQSLGQGLEFLIYFQGNSAPDKSGLPSDRFSAERTGGSVSTLTIQRTQQEDSAVYLCASSLGRGLTSGANVLTFGAGSRLTVL.

The chain joins TRBV7-8 to TRBJ1-4; a weak D match, TRBD1 (5 bases). This CDR3 has 15 residues. With 5 bases removed from V and 4 bases from J, the gap between germline ends came to 14 bases. CDR1 SGHVS and CDR2 FQNEAQ come from the germline V gene. The CDR3 loop is CASSPPGRLNEKLFF. The CDR3 DNA sequence: TGTGCCAGCAGCCCTCCGGGACGGCTTAATGAAAAACTGTTTTTT.

The chain links TRBV14 to TRBJ2-7, with no clear D. The germline V gene encodes CDR1 SGHDN and CDR2 FVKESK. The CDR3 extends over 14 amino acids. V was clipped by 2 bases and J by 2 bases, with 10 bases between them. DNA for the CDR3: TGTGCCAGCAGCCAATATATAGATACCTACGAGCAGTACTTC. It encodes CASSQYIDTYEQYF. The complete variable domain, with remaining parts taken from reference TRBV14 and TRBJ2-7, reads EAGVTQFPSHSVIEKGQTVTLRCDPISGHDNLYWYRRVMGKEIKFLLHFVKESKQDESGMPNNRFLAERTGGTYSTLKVQPAELEDSGVYFCASSQYIDTYEQYFGPGTRLTVT.

The chain carries TRBV6-1 and TRBJ2-7; a possible D gene is TRBD2 (5 bases). Trimming stripped 7 bases from V and 6 bases from J, with 16 bases between. The germline gives CDR1 MNHNS, CDR2 SASEGT. CDR3 length equals 13 residues. The CDR3: CASTLGLYGEQYF. In DNA, the CDR3 is TGTGCCAGCACACTAGGGCTTTATGGCGAGCAGTACTTC.

This clone was picked up many times. In the same sample, other DNA sequences code for this CDR3. The genes are TRBV15 and TRBJ2-7, with 7 nucleotides matching TRBD1. The CDR3 spans 13 residues. Germline V gives CDR1 LNHNV, CDR2 YYDKDF (reference sequence). V lost 5 bases to trimming and J lost 3 bases; unmatched junction nucleotides: 4. The CDR3 nucleotides are TGTGCCACCAGCCGTGACAGGGACTACGAGCAGTACTTC. This translates into CATSRDRDYEQYF.

The rearrangement links TRBV12-5 to TRBJ2-5; D could derive from TRBD1 or TRBD2 (6 bases each). Germline V gene lookup returns CDR1 LGHNT and CDR2 FRNRAP. This CDR3 has 14 residues. Deletions cut 5 bases from V and 3 bases from J, with 13 bases between. In DNA, the CDR3 is TGTGCTAGTGGTCACCCGAGGGGGGAAGAGACCCAGTACTTC. Its protein product is CASGHPRGEETQYF.